A selection of T cell receptor beta chains follows, all from one sample in a study of cytomegalovirus exposure and HLA in healthy donors. Clones were sequenced by immunoSEQ multiplex PCR, and TCRdb holds only the in-frame ones, with some missing. Of about 80,000 clones in the sample, around 80% are singletons; the top ten hold around 23%. The sequenced material came from PBMCs. Source of these receptors: a woman in her forties or fifties in good health and CMV-seropositive. Both conserved end residues are part of each CDR3. Fields, in order: CDR3 protein, CDR3 DNA, clone size, J gene, D gene, V gene. D genes are given only for firm matches. Some rows have no size entry. The others give once, few or many, or a class for an expanded clone.

cdr3_aa: CASSLQGTNTEAFF
cdr3_nt: TGCGCCAGCAGCTTACAGGGCACAAACACTGAAGCTTTCTTT
clone_size: NA
j_call: TRBJ1-1
d_call: NA
v_call: TRBV5-1

cdr3_aa: CASSGLTLSNEQFF
cdr3_nt: TGTGCCAGCAGCGGTCTGACTCTTTCCAATGAGCAGTTCTTC
clone_size: NA
j_call: TRBJ2-1
d_call: NA
v_call: TRBV9

cdr3_aa: CASSLRTGVPVWGTGELFF
cdr3_nt: TGTGCCAGCAGCTTAAGGACAGGGGTGCCGGTTTGGGGCACCGGGGAGCTGTTTTTT
clone_size: few
j_call: TRBJ2-2
d_call: TRBD1
v_call: TRBV9

cdr3_aa: CSYWGGSANEKLFF
cdr3_nt: TGCAGCTACTGGGGGGGGAGTGCTAATGAAAAACTGTTTTTT
clone_size: NA
j_call: TRBJ1-4
d_call: NA
v_call: TRBV29-1

cdr3_aa: CASSISGTGANVLTF
cdr3_nt: TGTGCCAGCAGCATCAGCGGGACTGGGGCCAACGTCCTGACTTTC
clone_size: NA
j_call: TRBJ2-6
d_call: TRBD2
v_call: TRBV9

cdr3_aa: CAWSVRGGLNSPLHF
cdr3_nt: TGTGCCTGGAGTGTACGAGGAGGCTTGAATTCACCCCTCCACTTT
clone_size: NA
j_call: TRBJ1-6
d_call: NA
v_call: TRBV30

cdr3_aa: CASSQDRQGASDEKLFF
cdr3_nt: TGTGCCAGCAGCCAAGATAGGCAGGGGGCGTCGGATGAAAAACTGTTTTTT
clone_size: NA
j_call: TRBJ1-4
d_call: TRBD1
v_call: TRBV4-2

cdr3_aa: CASSGLAGPSGANVLTF
cdr3_nt: TGCGCCAGCAGCGGGCTAGCGGGCCCCTCTGGGGCCAACGTCCTGACTTTC
clone_size: NA
j_call: TRBJ2-6
d_call: TRBD2
v_call: TRBV5-1

cdr3_aa: CASSGSTGRSTEAFF
cdr3_nt: TGCGCCAGCAGCGGGTCGACAGGGAGAAGCACTGAAGCTTTCTTT
clone_size: NA
j_call: TRBJ1-1
d_call: TRBD1
v_call: TRBV5-1

cdr3_aa: CASSLGEGMYTQYF
cdr3_nt: TGTGCCAGCAGCTTAGGGGAGGGGATGTATACGCAGTATTTT
clone_size: NA
j_call: TRBJ2-3
d_call: TRBD2
v_call: TRBV7-3

cdr3_aa: CASTPRYPFATNEKLFF
cdr3_nt: TGTGCCAGCACCCCCCGGTACCCTTTCGCAACTAATGAAAAACTGTTTTTT
clone_size: NA
j_call: TRBJ1-4
d_call: NA
v_call: TRBV4-2

cdr3_aa: CASSHPGQGTSNEKLFF
cdr3_nt: TGCGCCAGCAGCCACCCGGGACAGGGGACATCTAATGAAAAACTGTTTTTT
clone_size: NA
j_call: TRBJ1-4
d_call: TRBD1
v_call: TRBV4-1

cdr3_aa: CASSLVVRVTEAFF
cdr3_nt: TGTGCCAGCAGCCTAGTTGTACGGGTCACTGAAGCTTTCTTT
clone_size: NA
j_call: TRBJ1-1
d_call: NA
v_call: TRBV5-6

cdr3_aa: CASSEGQGGQETQYF
cdr3_nt: TGTGCCAGCAGTGAAGGGCAGGGAGGGCAAGAGACCCAGTACTTC
clone_size: NA
j_call: TRBJ2-5
d_call: TRBD2
v_call: TRBV6-4

cdr3_aa: CASSPSQGNEQFF
cdr3_nt: TGTGCCAGCAGCCCCTCTCAGGGTAATGAGCAGTTCTTC
clone_size: NA
j_call: TRBJ2-1
d_call: NA
v_call: TRBV11-3

cdr3_aa: CASRDSGQVYHEQFF
cdr3_nt: TGTGCCAGCCGAGATAGTGGACAGGTTTATCATGAGCAGTTCTTC
clone_size: NA
j_call: TRBJ2-1
d_call: TRBD1
v_call: TRBV11-2

cdr3_aa: CASSLAGGLSYYGYTF
cdr3_nt: TGTGCCAGCAGCTTAGCGGGAGGGCTCTCCTACTATGGCTACACCTTC
clone_size: few
j_call: TRBJ1-2
d_call: NA
v_call: TRBV13

cdr3_aa: CASSLARGLRGGELFF
cdr3_nt: TGTGCCAGCAGCTTGGCCAGGGGGCTGCGGGGCGGGGAGCTGTTTTTT
clone_size: NA
j_call: TRBJ2-2
d_call: TRBD1
v_call: TRBV5-4

cdr3_aa: CASSYPLRGGGGMNTEAFF
cdr3_nt: TGTGCCAGCAGCTACCCACTTCGGGGGGGAGGGGGCATGAACACTGAAGCTTTCTTT
clone_size: few
j_call: TRBJ1-1
d_call: TRBD1
v_call: TRBV5-6

cdr3_aa: CASSSSERATSGGSYNEQFF
cdr3_nt: TGTGCCAGCAGCTCATCAGAGAGGGCGACTAGCGGGGGTTCCTACAATGAGCAGTTCTTC
clone_size: NA
j_call: TRBJ2-1
d_call: TRBD2
v_call: TRBV9

cdr3_aa: CASSPPGTLAGELFF
cdr3_nt: TGTGCCAGCAGCCCACCCGGGACTTTAGCCGGGGAGCTGTTTTTT
clone_size: NA
j_call: TRBJ2-2
d_call: NA
v_call: TRBV7-9

cdr3_aa: CASSPPSGGYNEQFF
cdr3_nt: TGTGCCAGCTCACCACCTAGCGGGGGATACAATGAGCAGTTCTTC
clone_size: NA
j_call: TRBJ2-1
d_call: TRBD2
v_call: TRBV18

cdr3_aa: CASSLAPWGGETNYGYTF
cdr3_nt: TGCGCCAGCAGCTTGGCCCCCTGGGGGGGGGAGACTAACTATGGCTACACCTTC
clone_size: NA
j_call: TRBJ1-2
d_call: NA
v_call: TRBV5-1

cdr3_aa: CASSVAGERNEQFF
cdr3_nt: TGTGCCAGCAGCGTAGCGGGAGAACGCAATGAGCAGTTCTTC
clone_size: NA
j_call: TRBJ2-1
d_call: TRBD2
v_call: TRBV2

cdr3_aa: CASSFHWSDTQYF
cdr3_nt: TGTGCCAGCAGCTTCCACTGGTCAGATACGCAGTATTTT
clone_size: once
j_call: TRBJ2-3
d_call: NA
v_call: TRBV9

cdr3_aa: CASSPPQADTQYF
cdr3_nt: TGTGCCAGCAGCCCTCCCCAGGCAGATACGCAGTATTTT
clone_size: once
j_call: TRBJ2-3
d_call: NA
v_call: TRBV7-3

cdr3_aa: CTLMGRNTGELFF
cdr3_nt: TGCACCCTCATGGGCAGGAACACCGGGGAGCTGTTTTTT
clone_size: NA
j_call: TRBJ2-2
d_call: NA
v_call: TRBV29-1

cdr3_aa: CASSLLRGGGSGYTF
cdr3_nt: TGTGCCAGCAGCCTTCTAAGGGGAGGGGGTAGTGGCTACACCTTC
clone_size: NA
j_call: TRBJ1-2
d_call: NA
v_call: TRBV6-1

cdr3_aa: CASSPGLAGGLLNTGELFF
cdr3_nt: TGCGCCAGCAGCCCCGGACTAGCGGGAGGTTTATTGAACACCGGGGAGCTGTTTTTT
clone_size: NA
j_call: TRBJ2-2
d_call: TRBD2
v_call: TRBV10-1

cdr3_aa: CASSFYRGHGTGELFF
cdr3_nt: TGTGCCAGCAGCTTTTACAGGGGGCACGGAACCGGGGAGCTGTTTTTT
clone_size: NA
j_call: TRBJ2-2
d_call: TRBD1
v_call: TRBV11-1

cdr3_aa: CASTRRQGANSPLHF
cdr3_nt: TGCGCCAGCACCCGGAGGCAGGGGGCGAATTCACCCCTCCACTTT
clone_size: NA
j_call: TRBJ1-6
d_call: TRBD1
v_call: TRBV5-1

cdr3_aa: CASSPGWGLENGEAFF
cdr3_nt: TGTGCCAGCAGCCCTGGGTGGGGGCTGGAGAACGGTGAAGCTTTCTTT
clone_size: NA
j_call: TRBJ1-1
d_call: NA
v_call: TRBV7-8

cdr3_aa: CASKGQWLDTQYF
cdr3_nt: TGTGCCAGCAAAGGACAATGGCTAGATACGCAGTATTTT
clone_size: NA
j_call: TRBJ2-3
d_call: NA
v_call: TRBV5-6

cdr3_aa: CASSALRTGNYGYTF
cdr3_nt: TGTGCCAGCAGCGCCCTCCGGACAGGGAACTATGGCTACACCTTC
clone_size: NA
j_call: TRBJ1-2
d_call: TRBD1
v_call: TRBV9

cdr3_aa: CASINSRQAATF
cdr3_nt: TGTGCCAGCATCAACTCCCGACAGGCGGCCACCTTC
clone_size: NA
j_call: TRBJ1-2
d_call: NA
v_call: TRBV2

cdr3_aa: CASSLGQGEAYGYTF
cdr3_nt: TGTGCCAGCAGCCTAGGACAGGGGGAGGCGTATGGCTACACCTTC
clone_size: NA
j_call: TRBJ1-2
d_call: TRBD1
v_call: TRBV7-6

cdr3_aa: CASSLGGGSNTEAFF
cdr3_nt: TGTGCCAGCAGCTTGGGGGGAGGTTCGAACACTGAAGCTTTCTTT
clone_size: NA
j_call: TRBJ1-1
d_call: NA
v_call: TRBV5-6

cdr3_aa: CASQGLASSTDTQYF
cdr3_nt: TGCGCCAGCCAGGGACTAGCCTCTAGCACAGATACGCAGTATTTT
clone_size: NA
j_call: TRBJ2-3
d_call: TRBD2
v_call: TRBV5-1

cdr3_aa: CASSLPGGGNEQFF
cdr3_nt: TGCGCCAGCAGCTTGCCGGGGGGTGGGAATGAGCAGTTCTTC
clone_size: NA
j_call: TRBJ2-1
d_call: TRBD2
v_call: TRBV5-1

cdr3_aa: CASSIGTGGSQPQHF
cdr3_nt: TGTGCCAGTAGTATAGGCACAGGGGGGAGTCAGCCCCAGCATTTT
clone_size: NA
j_call: TRBJ1-5
d_call: TRBD1
v_call: TRBV19

cdr3_aa: CASKSGGAGANVLTF
cdr3_nt: TGTGCCAGCAAATCAGGGGGCGCTGGGGCCAACGTCCTGACTTTC
clone_size: NA
j_call: TRBJ2-6
d_call: TRBD1
v_call: TRBV6-5

cdr3_aa: CASSSGTGNTEAFF
cdr3_nt: TGTGCCAGCAGCTCCGGGACAGGGAACACTGAAGCTTTCTTT
clone_size: NA
j_call: TRBJ1-1
d_call: NA
v_call: TRBV21-1

cdr3_aa: CASSSQRGRTDTQYF
cdr3_nt: TGTGCCAGCAGCTCTCAGCGGGGGCGCACAGATACGCAGTATTTT
clone_size: NA
j_call: TRBJ2-3
d_call: TRBD2
v_call: TRBV7-6

cdr3_aa: CAWSGNRGTSGNTIYF
cdr3_nt: TGTGCCTGGAGTGGAAACAGGGGTACGTCTGGAAACACCATATATTTT
clone_size: NA
j_call: TRBJ1-3
d_call: TRBD1
v_call: TRBV30

cdr3_aa: CASWDRVGYTF
cdr3_nt: TGTGCCAGTTGGGACAGGGTTGGCTACACCTTC
clone_size: NA
j_call: TRBJ1-2
d_call: TRBD1
v_call: TRBV19

cdr3_aa: CAISFLGQGNHEQFF
cdr3_nt: TGTGCCATCAGTTTCCTGGGACAGGGTAACCATGAGCAGTTCTTC
clone_size: NA
j_call: TRBJ2-1
d_call: TRBD1
v_call: TRBV10-3

cdr3_aa: CATSGLAGVHSYEQYF
cdr3_nt: TGTGCCACCAGTGGACTAGCGGGGGTTCACTCCTACGAGCAGTACTTC
clone_size: NA
j_call: TRBJ2-7
d_call: TRBD2
v_call: TRBV15

cdr3_aa: CASSRPQAGNYGYTF
cdr3_nt: TGTGCCAGCAGTAGACCTCAGGCAGGGAACTATGGCTACACCTTC
clone_size: NA
j_call: TRBJ1-2
d_call: NA
v_call: TRBV6-5